Each of the 28 T cell receptor beta chains below was sequenced from the same sample in a study of T cells after yellow fever vaccination. TCRdb analysed the 5' RACE reads with MiXCR anew, one entry per CDR3 protein. The table shows a few hundred thousand distinct CDR3 sequences, with approximately 4.2% occurring only once. Sequencing was performed on PBMCs, taken 5 days after the yellow fever booster vaccination. Source of these receptors: a young man who received the YFV17D yellow fever vaccine.

V and J are TRBV27 and TRBJ2-5; possibly TRBD1 or TRBD2 for D (6 bases each). V shed 3 bases and J shed 9 bases, with 20 bases lying between them. In germline, CDR1 is MNHEY, CDR2 SMNVEV (reference sequence). The length of the CDR3 is 15 residues. The CDR3: CASSFEGGYMEAQYF. The CDR3 nucleotides read TGTGCCAGCAGTTTCGAGGGGGGCTACATGGAGGCCCAGTACTTC.

This clonotype was counted at least ten times. This sequence joins TRBV18 and TRBJ2-1; D is possibly TRBD2 (5 bases). V was cut by 5 bases and J by 8 bases, with 10 bases left in between. The CDR3 spans 12 residues. From germline, CDR1 is KGHSH and CDR2 LQKENI. The CDR3 DNA reads as TGTGCCAGCTCAAGAGAGGGAGATGAGCAGTTCTTC. Protein sequence: CASSREGDEQFF.

The V call is TRBV5-1, the J call TRBJ1-5; D perhaps matches TRBD1 (6 bases). The CDR3 runs to 15 residues. V was clipped by 4 bases and J by 5 bases, with 16 bases between them. Germline values: CDR1 SGHRS, CDR2 YFSETQ. In DNA, the CDR3 is TGCGCCAGCAGCCGATCGACAGGCGGCCATCAGCCCCAGCATTTT. As protein: CASSRSTGGHQPQHF.

The sample holds a few counts of this clonotype. The chain has TRBV20-1 and TRBJ2-7; 8 bases match TRBD1. Unmatched junction bases numbered 15, after V lost 5 bases and J lost 0 bases. Germline V gene sequence: CDR1 DFQATT, CDR2 SNEGSKA (reference sequence). The CDR3 totals 17 residues. CDR3 DNA: TGCAGTGCTGGAGGGATCGGACAGGGCCGAAGCTCCTACGAGCAGTACTTC. Protein product: CSAGGIGQGRSSYEQYF.

This clonotype was observed many times. V usage is TRBV7-9 and J usage is TRBJ1-1, with D perhaps TRBD1 (5 bases). Germline V CDR1 and CDR2: SEHNR, FQNEAQ (reference sequence). The V end was cut by 6 bases, the J end by 11 bases, with 13 bases between. The CDR3 totals 11 residues. The CDR3 here is CASSLRDYAFF. In DNA form, the CDR3 reads TGTGCCAGCAGTCTCCGGGACTACGCTTTCTTT.

This clonotype was seen ten or more times. The V call is TRBV12-3 or TRBV12-4, the J call TRBJ1-5; D not resolved. Trimming removed 5 bases at V and 0 bases at J, with 11 bases between. CDR3 size: 15 residues. Here the CDR3 reads CASSRDGDSNQPQHF. The CDR3 DNA is TGTGCCAGCAGTCGAGACGGAGATAGCAATCAGCCCCAGCATTTT.

In this sample, this clonotype turned up many times. The chain joins TRBV20-1 to TRBJ1-2; no clear D. Per germline, CDR1 DFQATT and CDR2 SNEGSKA (reference sequence). CDR3 size: 11 residues. With 5 bases removed from V and 2 bases from J, the gap between germline ends came to 6 bases. The CDR3 nucleotides are TGCAGTGCTGCCCAAAACTATGGCTACACCTTC. Its protein product is CSAAQNYGYTF.

About this clonotype: A junction end diverges from the germline sequence, so it may reflect a read error. The J gene is TRBJ2-5, the V gene TRBV7-7, with 16 bases aligning to TRBD2. Looked up from germline, CDR1 is SSHAT and CDR2 is FNYEAQ (reference sequence). This CDR3 spans 16 amino acids. CDR3 sequence: CASSPGTSGGAGTQYF. The CDR3 DNA reads as TGTGCTAGCAGCCCCGGGACTAGCGGGGGGGCAGGGACCCAGTACTTC.

This clonotype has ten or more counts. The rearrangement joins TRBV4-3 to TRBJ2-2; D gene uncertain. CDR3 size: 17 residues. The germline gives CDR1 LGHNA, CDR2 YSLEER. V was clipped by 3 bases and J by 6 bases, with 20 bases between them. In nucleotides, the CDR3 is TGCGCCAGCAGCCATGACCTTTACTTCGTGAGTTCCGGGGAGCTGTTTTTT. This sequence encodes CASSHDLYFVSSGELFF.

This clonotype showed up many times. This chain links TRBV7-8 with TRBJ2-7; D assignment may be TRBD1 or TRBD2 (5 bases each). Between the trimmed V and J ends, which lost 3 bases and 5 bases, there was a span of 11 bases. The CDR3 sequence is 13 residues long. Germline CDR1 SGHVS, CDR2 FQNEAQ. The CDR3 DNA reads as TGTGCCAGCAGCTTGAGGGGTGGCAACGAGCAGTACGTC. As protein: CASSLRGGNEQYV.

In this sample, this clonotype turned up a few times. The chain is built from TRBV5-1 and TRBJ1-4, with 9 bases matching TRBD1. In germline, CDR1 is SGHRS, CDR2 YFSETQ. Trimming removed 4 bases from V and 7 bases from J; junction bases left unmatched: 8. This CDR3 is built from 15 residues. DNA of the CDR3: TGCGCCAGCAGCCCACCGGGACAGGGTGGTGAAAAACTGTTTTTT. This translates into CASSPPGQGGEKLFF.

This clonotype has ten or more counts. The chain recombines TRBV7-2 with TRBJ2-5, with D uncertain. The V end lost 4 bases, the J end lost 2 bases, and 8 bases lay between the germline ends. This CDR3 has 13 residues. CDR1 SGHTA and CDR2 FQGNSA come from the germline V gene. DNA for the CDR3: TGTGCCAGCAGCTACGGGCAGCAAGAGACCCAGTACTTC. It codes for CASSYGQQETQYF.

This clonotype was seen a handful of times. The rearrangement joins TRBV5-1 to TRBJ2-1, with D perhaps assigned TRBD1 or TRBD2 (7 bases each). Looked up from germline, CDR1 is SGHRS and CDR2 is YFSETQ. The CDR3 sequence is 17 residues long. V was pared by 0 bases and J by 3 bases, with 16 bases between. The CDR3 protein is CASSLGPQGEGYNEQFF. CDR3 sequence (DNA): TGCGCCAGCAGCTTGGGGCCCCAGGGGGAGGGCTACAATGAGCAGTTCTTC.

This rearrangement joins TRBV7-2 to TRBJ2-3; TRBD2 aligns across 14 bases. V shed 6 bases and J 1 base; nucleotides not matched to a gene: 9. The length of the CDR3 is 18 residues. CDR1 is SGHTA and CDR2 is FQGNSA in the germline V gene. CDR3 sequence: CASSYPGLAGDRTDTQYF. The CDR3 DNA sequence: TGTGCCAGCAGTTATCCGGGACTAGCGGGGGACCGCACAGATACGCAGTATTTT.

This clonotype appeared a few times. The J gene is TRBJ1-2, the V gene TRBV12-3 or TRBV12-4, with 8 bases lining up with TRBD1. The CDR3 runs to 15 residues. V lost 7 bases and J lost 7; bases outside the gene matches: 14. The CDR3 here is CASTGVAGGFGGYTF. The CDR3, as DNA: TGTGCCAGCACTGGAGTGGCAGGGGGCTTCGGTGGCTACACCTTC.

The CDR3 sequence: CASSNQAQETQYF. CDR3 bases: TGTGCCAGTAGTAACCAGGCCCAAGAGACCCAGTACTTC. The chain has TRBV19 and TRBJ2-5; D not certain. V lost 4 bases, J lost 1 base, and 7 bases lay in between. From germline, CDR1 is LNHDA and CDR2 SQIVND (reference sequence). CDR3 length: 13 residues.

V gene TRBV6-1 combines with J gene TRBJ1-1; D may be TRBD1 (5 bases). CDR1 MNHNS and CDR2 SASEGT come from the germline V gene. Trimming pared 6 bases from V and 2 bases from J, leaving 10 bases between. CDR3 length: 13 amino acids. CDR3 amino acids: CASRPDSNTEAFF. Written as DNA, the CDR3 is TGTGCCAGCAGACCCGACAGCAACACTGAAGCTTTCTTT.

This clonotype was recorded at least ten times. This rearrangement joins TRBV9 to TRBJ1-3; 8 bases agree with TRBD1. J was trimmed by 4 bases and V by 2 bases; bases with no gene match: 8. CDR1 and CDR2 (germline): SGDLS, YYNGEE. The CDR3 extends over 16 amino acids. This chain's CDR3 is CASSVTGQGSGNTIYF. The CDR3 bases are TGTGCCAGCAGCGTTACCGGACAGGGCTCAGGAAACACCATATATTTT.

The chain uses TRBV29-1 and TRBJ1-1, with D perhaps matching TRBD1 (5 bases). V dropped 7 bases and J dropped 3 bases, with 12 bases sitting between them. The CDR3 is 12 residues long. Per germline, CDR1 SQVTM and CDR2 ANQGSEA. The chain's CDR3 is CSAVGADTEAFF. The DNA of the CDR3 is TGCAGCGCTGTCGGGGCAGACACTGAAGCTTTCTTT.

The sample holds a few counts of this clonotype. J is TRBJ2-7 and V is TRBV5-5, with a possible D match to TRBD2 (6 bases). Between the trimmed V and J ends, which lost 4 bases and 3 bases, there was a span of 14 bases. The CDR3 is 14 amino acids. The germline gives CDR1 SGHKS, CDR2 YYEKEE (reference sequence). CDR3 coding DNA: TGTGCCAGCAGCCCCTCCGGGGGATACTACGAGCAGTACGTC. Translation: CASSPSGGYYEQYV.

This clonotype was found a few times. This chain joins TRBV6-1 and TRBJ1-2, with D uncertain. This CDR3 has 12 amino acids. The germline V and J ends were trimmed by 2 bases and 4 bases, with 5 bases remaining between them. Looked up from germline, CDR1 is MNHNS and CDR2 is SASEGT. The CDR3 sequence: CASSELPYGYTF. The CDR3 bases are TGTGCCAGCAGTGAACTACCCTATGGCTACACCTTC.

This clonotype was observed a handful of times. J is TRBJ1-1 and V is TRBV2, with no clear D. Germline values: CDR1 SNHLY, CDR2 FYNNEI. The CDR3 sequence is 13 residues long. Trimming removed 9 bases from V and 0 bases from J, with 11 bases in between. The CDR3 loop is CASPKDLNTEAFF. The CDR3 DNA is TGTGCCAGTCCTAAGGACCTGAACACTGAAGCTTTCTTT.

This clonotype was seen repeatedly, ten times or more. The chain is built from TRBV6-5 and TRBJ1-1; no clear D. Trimming stripped 2 bases from V and 2 bases from J, with 9 bases between. In germline, CDR1 is MNHEY, CDR2 SVGAGI. This CDR3 is built from 14 residues. CDR3 in DNA: TGTGCCAGCAGTTACGGTGTATACAACACTGAAGCTTTCTTT. Translating gives CASSYGVYNTEAFF.

This clonotype appeared many times. The J gene is TRBJ1-2, the V gene TRBV7-9; the D is unclear. Germline V gene sequence: CDR1 SEHNR, CDR2 FQNEAQ (reference sequence). This CDR3 is 14 amino acids long. Deletions cut 3 bases from V and 0 bases from J, with 8 bases between. CDR3 in amino acids: CASSLGWANYGYTF. The CDR3 DNA follows: TGTGCCAGCAGCTTGGGTTGGGCTAACTATGGCTACACCTTC. The full variable domain, completed using reference TRBV7-9 and TRBJ1-2, is DTGVSQNPRHKITKRGQNVTFRCDPISEHNRLYWYRQTLGQGPEFLTYFQNEAQLEKSRLLSDRFSAERPKGSFSTLEIQRTEQGDSAMYLCASSLGWANYGYTFGSGTRLTVV.

This clonotype was seen at least ten times. This sequence joins TRBV7-2 and TRBJ2-3, with D unresolved. This CDR3 region has 12 residues. V was clipped by 7 bases and J by 4 bases, with 9 bases between them. Looked up from germline, CDR1 is SGHTA and CDR2 is FQGNSA. CDR3 sequence (DNA): TGTGCCAGCACCATCTCTGCAGATACGCAGTATTTT. Its protein is CASTISADTQYF.

This clonotype was seen only a few times. The rearrangement joins TRBV7-9 to TRBJ2-1, with 9 bases aligning to TRBD1. The V gene end was trimmed by 2 bases and the J gene end by 9 bases; junction bases not matched to a gene: 5. Germline V gives CDR1 SEHNR, CDR2 FQNEAQ (reference sequence). The CDR3 has 14 residues. As DNA, the CDR3 is TGTGCCAGCAGCTTAACGGACAGGGGAGGTGAGCAGTTCTTC. Translated, it gives CASSLTDRGGEQFF.

The chain uses TRBV24-1 and TRBJ2-3, with a weak D call TRBD1 (5 bases). V was cut by 5 bases and J by 2 bases, with 7 bases left in between. CDR1 and CDR2 from the germline V gene are KGHDR and SFDVKD. This CDR3 has 13 residues. Here the CDR3 reads CATSAGLTDTQYF. The CDR3 coding sequence is TGTGCCACCAGTGCAGGGCTCACAGATACGCAGTATTTT.

The chain is built from TRBV5-4 and TRBJ2-7; TRBD1 agrees at 9 bases. Germline CDR1 and CDR2: SGHNT and YYREEE (reference sequence). Trimming at V came to 0 bases and at J to 5 bases, leaving 9 bases not matched to a gene. This CDR3 has 16 amino acids. CDR3 residues: CASSLAPGQGVDEQYF. The CDR3 DNA reads as TGTGCCAGCAGCTTGGCTCCGGGACAGGGCGTTGACGAGCAGTACTTC.